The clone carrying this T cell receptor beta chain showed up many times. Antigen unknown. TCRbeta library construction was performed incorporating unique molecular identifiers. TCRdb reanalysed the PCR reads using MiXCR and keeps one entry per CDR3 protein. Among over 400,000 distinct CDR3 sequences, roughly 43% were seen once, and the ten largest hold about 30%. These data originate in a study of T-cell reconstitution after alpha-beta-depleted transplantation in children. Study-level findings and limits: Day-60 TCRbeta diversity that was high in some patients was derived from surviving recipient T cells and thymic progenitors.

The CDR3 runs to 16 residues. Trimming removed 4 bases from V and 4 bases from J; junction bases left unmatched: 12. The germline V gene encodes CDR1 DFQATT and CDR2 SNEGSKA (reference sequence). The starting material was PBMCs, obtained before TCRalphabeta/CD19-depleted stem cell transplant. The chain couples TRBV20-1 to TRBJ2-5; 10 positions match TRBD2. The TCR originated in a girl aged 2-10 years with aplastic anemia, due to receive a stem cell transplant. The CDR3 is CSAKTSGRGRGETQYF. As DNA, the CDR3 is TGCAGTGCTAAGACTAGCGGGCGGGGTCGCGGAGAGACCCAGTACTTC.